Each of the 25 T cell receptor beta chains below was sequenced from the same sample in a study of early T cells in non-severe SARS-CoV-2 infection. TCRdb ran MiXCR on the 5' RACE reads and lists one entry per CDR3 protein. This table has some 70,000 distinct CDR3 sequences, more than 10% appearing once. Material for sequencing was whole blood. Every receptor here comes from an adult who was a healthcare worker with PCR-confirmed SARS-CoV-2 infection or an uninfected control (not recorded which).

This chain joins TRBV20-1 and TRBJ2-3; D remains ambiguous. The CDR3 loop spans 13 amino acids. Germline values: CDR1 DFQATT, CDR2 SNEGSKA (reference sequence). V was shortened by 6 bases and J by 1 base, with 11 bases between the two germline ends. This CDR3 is CSAPPPGTDTQYF. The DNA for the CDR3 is TGCAGTGCCCCGCCCCCGGGCACAGATACGCAGTATTTT.

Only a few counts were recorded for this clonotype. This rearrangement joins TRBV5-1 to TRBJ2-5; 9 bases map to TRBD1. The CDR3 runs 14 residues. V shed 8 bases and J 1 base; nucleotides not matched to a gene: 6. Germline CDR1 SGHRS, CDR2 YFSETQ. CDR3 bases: TGCGCCAGTTCCGGACAGGGGTTCCAAGAGACCCAGTACTTC. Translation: CASSGQGFQETQYF.

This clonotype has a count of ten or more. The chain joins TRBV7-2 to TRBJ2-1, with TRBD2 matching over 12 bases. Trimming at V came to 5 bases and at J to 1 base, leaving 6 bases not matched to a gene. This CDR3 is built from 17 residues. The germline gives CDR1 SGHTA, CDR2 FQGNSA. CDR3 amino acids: CASSLRLAGASYNEQFF. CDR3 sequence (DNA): TGTGCCAGCAGCCTCCGACTAGCGGGAGCGTCCTACAATGAGCAGTTCTTC.

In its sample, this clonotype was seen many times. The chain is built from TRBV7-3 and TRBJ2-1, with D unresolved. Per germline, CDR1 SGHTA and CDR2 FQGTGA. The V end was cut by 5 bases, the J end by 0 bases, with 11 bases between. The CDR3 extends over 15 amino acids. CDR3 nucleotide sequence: TGTGCCAGCAGCATTACAGAGGCCTCCTACAATGAGCAGTTCTTC. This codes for CASSITEASYNEQFF. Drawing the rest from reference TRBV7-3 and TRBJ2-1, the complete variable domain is GAGVSQTPSNKVTEKGKYVELRCDPISGHTALYWYRQSLGQGPEFLIYFQGTGAADDSGLPNDRFFAVRPEGSVSTLKIQRTERGDSAVYLCASSITEASYNEQFFGPGTRLTVL.

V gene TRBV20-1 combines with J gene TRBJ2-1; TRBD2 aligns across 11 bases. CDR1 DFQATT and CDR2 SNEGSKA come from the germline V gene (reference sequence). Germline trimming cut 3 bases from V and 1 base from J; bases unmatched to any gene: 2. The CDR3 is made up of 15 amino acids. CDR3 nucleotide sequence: TGCAGTGCTAGGAGGACTAGCGGGTCCTACAATGAGCAGTTCTTC. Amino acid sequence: CSARRTSGSYNEQFF.

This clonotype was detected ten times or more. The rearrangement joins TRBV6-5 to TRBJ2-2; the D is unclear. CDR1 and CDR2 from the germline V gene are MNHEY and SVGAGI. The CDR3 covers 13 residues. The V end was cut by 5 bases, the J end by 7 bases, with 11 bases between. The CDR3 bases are TGTGCCAGCAGTCCCCTCTCGGACGGGGAGCTGTTTTTT. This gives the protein CASSPLSDGELFF.

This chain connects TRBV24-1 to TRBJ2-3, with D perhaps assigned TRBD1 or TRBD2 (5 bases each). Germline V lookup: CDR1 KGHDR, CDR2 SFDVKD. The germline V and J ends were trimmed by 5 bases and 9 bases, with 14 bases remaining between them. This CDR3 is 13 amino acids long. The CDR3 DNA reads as TGTGCCACCAGTGGAGGGGCCATCGAGACGCAGTATTTT. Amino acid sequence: CATSGGAIETQYF.

The CDR3 here is CSATLNEQFF. The CDR3 nucleotides are TGCAGTGCGACTCTAAATGAGCAGTTCTTC. V is TRBV20-1 and J is TRBJ2-1; no firm D call. CDR1 and CDR2 (germline): DFQATT, SNEGSKA (reference sequence). This CDR3 is built from 10 residues. Trimming stripped 6 bases from V and 7 bases from J, with 7 bases between.

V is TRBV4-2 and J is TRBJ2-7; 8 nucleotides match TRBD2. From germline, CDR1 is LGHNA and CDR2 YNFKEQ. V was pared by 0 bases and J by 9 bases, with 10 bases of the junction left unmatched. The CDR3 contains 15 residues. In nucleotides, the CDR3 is TGTGCCAGCAGCCAAGACGGGCCAGCGGGAGACCTGCAGTACTTC. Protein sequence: CASSQDGPAGDLQYF.

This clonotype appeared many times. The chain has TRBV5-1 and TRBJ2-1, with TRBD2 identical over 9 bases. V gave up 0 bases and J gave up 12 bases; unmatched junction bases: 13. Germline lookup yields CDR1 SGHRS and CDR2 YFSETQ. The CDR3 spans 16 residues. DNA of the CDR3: TGCGCCAGCAGCTTGGCCGAGGTAGCGGGAGCGCTTGGGCAGTTCTTC. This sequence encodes CASSLAEVAGALGQFF. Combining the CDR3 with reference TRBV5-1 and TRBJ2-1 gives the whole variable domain KAGVTQTPRYLIKTRGQQVTLSCSPISGHRSVSWYQQTPGQGLQFLFEYFSETQRNKGNFPGRFSGRQFSNSRSEMNVSTLELGDSALYLCASSLAEVAGALGQFFGPGTRLTVL.

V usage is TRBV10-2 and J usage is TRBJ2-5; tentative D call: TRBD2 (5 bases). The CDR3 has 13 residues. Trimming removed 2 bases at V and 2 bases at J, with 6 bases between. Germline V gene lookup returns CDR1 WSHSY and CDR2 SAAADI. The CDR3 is CASSEGRQETQYF. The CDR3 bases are TGCGCCAGCAGTGAGGGGAGACAAGAGACCCAGTACTTC.

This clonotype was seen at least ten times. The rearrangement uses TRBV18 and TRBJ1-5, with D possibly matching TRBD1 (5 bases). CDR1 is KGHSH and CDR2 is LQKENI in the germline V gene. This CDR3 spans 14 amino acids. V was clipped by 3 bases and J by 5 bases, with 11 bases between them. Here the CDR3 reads CASSPGGRDQPQHF. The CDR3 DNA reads TGTGCCAGCTCACCCGGGGGGAGGGATCAGCCCCAGCATTTT.

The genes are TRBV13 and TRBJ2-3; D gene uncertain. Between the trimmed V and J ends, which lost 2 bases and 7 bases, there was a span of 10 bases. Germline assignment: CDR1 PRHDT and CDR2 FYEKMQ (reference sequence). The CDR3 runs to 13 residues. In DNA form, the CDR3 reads TGTGCCAGCAGCTTAAAGAGGAGTAATACGCAGTATTTT. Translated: CASSLKRSNTQYF.

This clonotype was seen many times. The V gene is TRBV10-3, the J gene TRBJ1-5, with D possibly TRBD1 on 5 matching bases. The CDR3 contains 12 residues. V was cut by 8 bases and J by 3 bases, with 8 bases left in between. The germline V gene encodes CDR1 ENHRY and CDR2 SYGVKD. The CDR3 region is CAIGGTNQPQHF. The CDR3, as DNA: TGTGCCATCGGGGGAACCAATCAGCCCCAGCATTTT.

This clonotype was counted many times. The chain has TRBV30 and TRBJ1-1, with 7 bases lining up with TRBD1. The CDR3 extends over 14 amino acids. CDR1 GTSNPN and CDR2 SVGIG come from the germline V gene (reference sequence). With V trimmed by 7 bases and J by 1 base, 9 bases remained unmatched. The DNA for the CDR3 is TGTGCCTCGTCCCTGGCAGGGGGGAACACTGAAGCTTTCTTT. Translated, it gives CASSLAGGNTEAFF.

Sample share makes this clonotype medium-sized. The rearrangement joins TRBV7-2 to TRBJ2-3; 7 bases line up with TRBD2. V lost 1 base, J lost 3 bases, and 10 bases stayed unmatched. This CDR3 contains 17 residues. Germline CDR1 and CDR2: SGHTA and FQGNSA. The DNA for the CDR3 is TGTGCCAGCAGCTTAGAGGCGGGAGCCCGCCGGACAGATACGCAGTATTTT. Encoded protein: CASSLEAGARRTDTQYF.

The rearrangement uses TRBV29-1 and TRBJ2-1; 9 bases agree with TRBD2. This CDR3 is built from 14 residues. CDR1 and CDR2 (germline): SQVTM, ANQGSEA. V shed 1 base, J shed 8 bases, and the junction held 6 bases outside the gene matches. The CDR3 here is CSVEGSGRSDEQFF. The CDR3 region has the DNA TGCAGCGTTGAAGGTAGCGGGAGATCGGATGAGCAGTTCTTC.

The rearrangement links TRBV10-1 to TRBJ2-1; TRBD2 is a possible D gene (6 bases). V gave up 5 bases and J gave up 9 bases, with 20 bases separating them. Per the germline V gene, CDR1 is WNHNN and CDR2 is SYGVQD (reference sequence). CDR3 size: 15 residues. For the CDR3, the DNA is TGCGCCAGCAGTACCGGCGGGGCAGGAGGTGCTGAGCAGTTCTTC. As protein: CASSTGGAGGAEQFF.

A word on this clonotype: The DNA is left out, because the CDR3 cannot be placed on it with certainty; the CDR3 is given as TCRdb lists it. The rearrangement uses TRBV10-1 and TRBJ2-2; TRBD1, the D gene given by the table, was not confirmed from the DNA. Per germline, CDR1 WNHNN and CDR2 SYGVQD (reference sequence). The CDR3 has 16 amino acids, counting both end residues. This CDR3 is CASSVGQGEHRGAVFF.

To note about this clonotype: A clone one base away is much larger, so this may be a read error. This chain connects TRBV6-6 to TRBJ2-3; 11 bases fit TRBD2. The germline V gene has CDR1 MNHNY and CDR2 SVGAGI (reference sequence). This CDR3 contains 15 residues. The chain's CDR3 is CASTLLAGVADSQYF. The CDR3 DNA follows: TGTGCCAGCACCCTACTAGCGGGAGTCGCAGATTCGCAGTATTTT.

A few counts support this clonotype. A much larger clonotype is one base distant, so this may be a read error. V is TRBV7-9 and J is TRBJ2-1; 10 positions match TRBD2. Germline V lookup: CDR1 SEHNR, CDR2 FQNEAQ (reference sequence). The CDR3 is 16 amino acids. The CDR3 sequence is CVSSLALAGAYNEQFF. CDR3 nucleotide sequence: TGTGTCAGCAGCTTAGCCCTAGCGGGAGCCTACAATGAGCAGTTCTTC.

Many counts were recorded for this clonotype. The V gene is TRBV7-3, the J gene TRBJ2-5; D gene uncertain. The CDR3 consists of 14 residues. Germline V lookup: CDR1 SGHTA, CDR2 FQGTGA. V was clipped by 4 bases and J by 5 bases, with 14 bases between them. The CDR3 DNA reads TGTGCCAGCAGCTCCTCCGGGCAAGGGGAGACCCAGTACTTC. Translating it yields CASSSSGQGETQYF.

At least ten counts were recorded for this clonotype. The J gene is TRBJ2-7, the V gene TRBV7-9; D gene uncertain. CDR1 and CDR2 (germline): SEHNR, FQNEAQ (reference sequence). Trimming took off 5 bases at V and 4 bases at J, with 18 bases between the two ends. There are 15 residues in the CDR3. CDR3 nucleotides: TGTGCCAGCAGCCCAGAAGGGTTGCGTGTATACGAGCAGTACTTC. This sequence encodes CASSPEGLRVYEQYF.

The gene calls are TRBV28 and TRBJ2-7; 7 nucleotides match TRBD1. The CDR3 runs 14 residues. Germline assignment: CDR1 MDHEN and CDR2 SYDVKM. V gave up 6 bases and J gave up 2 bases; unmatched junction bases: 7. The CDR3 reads CASRKRQGAYEQYF. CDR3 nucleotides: TGTGCCAGCAGGAAACGACAGGGCGCCTACGAGCAGTACTTC.

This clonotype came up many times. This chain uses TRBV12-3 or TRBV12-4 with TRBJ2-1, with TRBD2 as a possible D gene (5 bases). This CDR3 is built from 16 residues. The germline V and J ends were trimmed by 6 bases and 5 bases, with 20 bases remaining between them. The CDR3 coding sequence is TGTGCCAGCAGCCCCTTAGAGCTGAGGGCCCACAATGAGCAGTTCTTC. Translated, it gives CASSPLELRAHNEQFF.